The following is a T cell receptor beta chain sequence with its context. Its antigen is not identified. These data are taken from a study of cytomegalovirus exposure and HLA in healthy donors. Whole-study findings and limits: Both high specificity and high sensitivity reportedly marked the classifier's diagnosis of cytomegalovirus status. The study recorded more than 150 TCR beta chains that were cytomegalovirus-associated.

The assay was immunoSEQ multiplex PCR, and TCRdb's table has in-frame clones only and misses some. The sample lists roughly 140,000 clones, about 87% occurring once. The V and J ends lost 8 bases and 3 bases, in that order; junction bases with no gene match: 10. CDR1 GTSNPN and CDR2 SVGIG come from the germline V gene (reference sequence). This CDR3 comprises 15 residues. The TCR comes from a man aged 18 to 29 in good health and CMV-seropositive. The chain has TRBV30 and TRBJ2-2, with 9 bases that match TRBD1. Material for sequencing was PBMCs. Here the CDR3 DNA reads TGTGCCAGACAACACAGGGGGCGTGACACCGGGGAGCTGTTTTTT. Encoded protein: CARQHRGRDTGELFF.